The TCR beta chain under discussion was sequenced for a study of blood T cell repertoires in COVID-19. Study-wide context: Samples representing acute and convalescent COVID-19 were sourced from the United States, Italy and Spain. From T cells, B-cell-depleted T cells, or PBMCs came the material, which was cDNA or gDNA.

The CDR3 has 16 residues. V lost 1 base to trimming and J lost 4 bases, with 16 bases between them. Per the germline V gene, CDR1 is MDHEN and CDR2 is SYDVKM. How the authors handled the data: Estimation of nucleated cell counts relied on the amplification of reference gene primers. The method was immunoSEQ multiplex PCR; TCRdb's version includes in-frame clones alone and lacks a portion of them. From that table come the V and J calls and clone size; the DNA was used to work out D and trimming. Of approximately 270,000 clones listed, 75% to 90% are singletons. The J gene is TRBJ1-2, the V gene TRBV28; tentative D call: TRBD1 (5 bases). Specimen: peripheral blood. This TCR was sampled from a man aged 45-60 years with acute or convalescent COVID-19. CDR3 in amino acids: CASSLFGEGLAYGYTF. The CDR3 DNA reads TGTGCCAGCAGTTTATTCGGCGAGGGACTGGCCTATGGCTACACCTTC.